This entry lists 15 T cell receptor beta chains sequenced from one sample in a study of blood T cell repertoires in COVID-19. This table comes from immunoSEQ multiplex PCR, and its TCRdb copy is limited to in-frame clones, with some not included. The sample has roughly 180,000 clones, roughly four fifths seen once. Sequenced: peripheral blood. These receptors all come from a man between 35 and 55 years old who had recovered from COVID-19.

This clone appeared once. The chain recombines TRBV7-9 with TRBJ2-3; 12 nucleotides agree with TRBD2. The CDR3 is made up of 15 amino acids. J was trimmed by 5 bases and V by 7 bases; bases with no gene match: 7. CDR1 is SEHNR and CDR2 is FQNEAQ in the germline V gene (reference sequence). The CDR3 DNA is TGTGCCAGCAACCGACTAGCGGGAGCTCGAGATACGCAGTATTTT. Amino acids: CASNRLAGARDTQYF.

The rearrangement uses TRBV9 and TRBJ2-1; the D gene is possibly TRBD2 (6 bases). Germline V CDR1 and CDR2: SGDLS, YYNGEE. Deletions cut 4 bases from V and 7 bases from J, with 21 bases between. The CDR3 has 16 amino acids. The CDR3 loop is CASSLRDSSIKNEQFF. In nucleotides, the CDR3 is TGTGCCAGCAGCCTCCGGGACTCGAGTATCAAAAATGAGCAGTTCTTC.

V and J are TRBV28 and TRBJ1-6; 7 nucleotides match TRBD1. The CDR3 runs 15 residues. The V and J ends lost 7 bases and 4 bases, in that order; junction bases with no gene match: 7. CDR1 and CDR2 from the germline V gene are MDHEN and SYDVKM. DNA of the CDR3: TGTGCCAGCAACCTGGGGGGACAGTATAATTCACCCCTCCACTTT. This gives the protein CASNLGGQYNSPLHF.

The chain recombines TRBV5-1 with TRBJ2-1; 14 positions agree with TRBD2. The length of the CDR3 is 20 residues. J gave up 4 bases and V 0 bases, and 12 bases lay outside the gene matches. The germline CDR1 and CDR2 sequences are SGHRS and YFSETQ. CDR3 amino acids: CASSLEPGLAGVGSYNEQFF. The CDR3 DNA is TGCGCCAGCAGCTTGGAACCGGGACTAGCGGGAGTAGGGTCATACAATGAGCAGTTCTTC. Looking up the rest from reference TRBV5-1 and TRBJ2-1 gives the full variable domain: KAGVTQTPRYLIKTRGQQVTLSCSPISGHRSVSWYQQTPGQGLQFLFEYFSETQRNKGNFPGRFSGRQFSNSRSEMNVSTLELGDSALYLCASSLEPGLAGVGSYNEQFFGPGTRLTVL.

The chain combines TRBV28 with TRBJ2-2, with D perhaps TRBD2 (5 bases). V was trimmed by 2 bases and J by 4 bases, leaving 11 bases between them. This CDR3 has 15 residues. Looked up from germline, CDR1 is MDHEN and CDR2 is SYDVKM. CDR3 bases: TGTGCCAGCAGTTTAGTGAGGGCCGGCACCGGGGAGCTGTTTTTT. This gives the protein CASSLVRAGTGELFF.

The CDR3 sequence: CASSRTGVSGNTIYF. Written as DNA, the CDR3 is TGTGCCAGCAGCCGGACAGGAGTCTCTGGAAACACCATATATTTT. The J gene is TRBJ1-3, the V gene TRBV28, with 7 bases fitting TRBD1. CDR1 is MDHEN, CDR2 SYDVKM, per germline. The CDR3 consists of 15 residues. J was trimmed by 0 bases and V by 6 bases; bases with no gene match: 5.

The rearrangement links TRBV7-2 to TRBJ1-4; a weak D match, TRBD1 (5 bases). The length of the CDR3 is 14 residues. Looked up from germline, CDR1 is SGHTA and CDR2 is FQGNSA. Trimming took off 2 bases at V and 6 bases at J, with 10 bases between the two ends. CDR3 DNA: TGTGCCAGCAGCTTAACCCAGGGTTATGAAAAACTGTTTTTT. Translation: CASSLTQGYEKLFF.

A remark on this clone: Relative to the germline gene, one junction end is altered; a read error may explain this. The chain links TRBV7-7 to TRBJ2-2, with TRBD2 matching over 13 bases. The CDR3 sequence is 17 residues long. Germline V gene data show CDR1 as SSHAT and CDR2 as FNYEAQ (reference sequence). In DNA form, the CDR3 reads TGTGCTAGCAGCCGAGGACTAGCGGGGGTGAACACCGGGGAGCTGTTTTTT. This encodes CASSRGLAGVNTGELFF.

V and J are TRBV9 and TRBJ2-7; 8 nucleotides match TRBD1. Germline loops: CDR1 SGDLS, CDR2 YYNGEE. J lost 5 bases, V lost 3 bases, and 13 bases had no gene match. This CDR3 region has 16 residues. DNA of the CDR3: TGTGCCAGCAGCGGCCCGGACCCGGACAGGGCCCACGAGCAGTACTTC. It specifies CASSGPDPDRAHEQYF.

In DNA form, the CDR3 reads TGTGCCAGCAGCTTTTCACGGCTAGCGGGGGACGATACGCAGTATTTT. Its translation is CASSFSRLAGDDTQYF. The rearrangement links TRBV7-9 to TRBJ2-3; TRBD2 agrees at 10 bases. CDR1 is SEHNR and CDR2 is FQNEAQ in the germline V gene (reference sequence). The ends lost 3 bases at V and 6 bases at J; junction bases unmatched: 9. The CDR3 is made up of 16 amino acids.

The CDR3 sequence: CASSAEELAGAQETQYF. The CDR3 DNA sequence: TGTGCCAGCAGCGCGGAGGAACTAGCGGGTGCCCAAGAGACCCAGTACTTC. The V call is TRBV9, the J call TRBJ2-5; 9 bases fit TRBD2. The CDR3 length is 17 residues. Trimming took 3 bases from V and 1 from J; bases not matched to a gene: 10. Germline values: CDR1 SGDLS, CDR2 YYNGEE. Drawing the rest from reference TRBV9 and TRBJ2-5, the complete variable domain is DSGVTQTPKHLITATGQRVTLRCSPRSGDLSVYWYQQSLDQGLQFLIQYYNGEERAKGNILERFSAQQFPDLHSELNLSSLELGDSALYFCASSAEELAGAQETQYFGPGTRLLVL.

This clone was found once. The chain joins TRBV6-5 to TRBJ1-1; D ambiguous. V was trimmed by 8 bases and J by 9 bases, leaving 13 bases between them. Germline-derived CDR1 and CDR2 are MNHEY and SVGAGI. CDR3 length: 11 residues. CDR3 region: CASVPGGKAFF. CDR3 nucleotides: TGTGCCAGCGTCCCGGGAGGCAAAGCTTTCTTT.

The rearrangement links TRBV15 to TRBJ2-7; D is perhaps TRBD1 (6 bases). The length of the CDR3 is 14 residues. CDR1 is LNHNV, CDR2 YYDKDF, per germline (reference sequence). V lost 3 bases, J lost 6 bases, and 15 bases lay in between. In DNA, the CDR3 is TGTGCCACCAGCAGGGACAGCCTATTCAGCGAGCAGTACTTC. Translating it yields CATSRDSLFSEQYF.

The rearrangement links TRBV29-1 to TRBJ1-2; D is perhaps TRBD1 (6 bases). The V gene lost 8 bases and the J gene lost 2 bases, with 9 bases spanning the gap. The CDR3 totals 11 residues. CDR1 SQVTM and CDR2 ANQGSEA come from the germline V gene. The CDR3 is CSLGQNYGYTF. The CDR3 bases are TGCAGCCTGGGACAAAACTATGGCTACACCTTC. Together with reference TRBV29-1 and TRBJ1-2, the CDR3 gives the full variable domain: SAVISQKPSRDICQRGTSLTIQCQVDSQVTMMFWYRQQPGQSLTLIATANQGSEATYESGFVIDKFPISRPNLTFSTLTVSNMSPEDSSIYLCSLGQNYGYTFGSGTRLTVV.

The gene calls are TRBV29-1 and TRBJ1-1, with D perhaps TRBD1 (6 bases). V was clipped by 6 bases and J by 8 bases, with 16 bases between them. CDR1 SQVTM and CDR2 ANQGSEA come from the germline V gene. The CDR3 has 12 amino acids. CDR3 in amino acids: CSVGLQGTEAFF. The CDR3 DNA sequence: TGCAGCGTAGGACTGCAGGGGACCGAAGCTTTCTTT.